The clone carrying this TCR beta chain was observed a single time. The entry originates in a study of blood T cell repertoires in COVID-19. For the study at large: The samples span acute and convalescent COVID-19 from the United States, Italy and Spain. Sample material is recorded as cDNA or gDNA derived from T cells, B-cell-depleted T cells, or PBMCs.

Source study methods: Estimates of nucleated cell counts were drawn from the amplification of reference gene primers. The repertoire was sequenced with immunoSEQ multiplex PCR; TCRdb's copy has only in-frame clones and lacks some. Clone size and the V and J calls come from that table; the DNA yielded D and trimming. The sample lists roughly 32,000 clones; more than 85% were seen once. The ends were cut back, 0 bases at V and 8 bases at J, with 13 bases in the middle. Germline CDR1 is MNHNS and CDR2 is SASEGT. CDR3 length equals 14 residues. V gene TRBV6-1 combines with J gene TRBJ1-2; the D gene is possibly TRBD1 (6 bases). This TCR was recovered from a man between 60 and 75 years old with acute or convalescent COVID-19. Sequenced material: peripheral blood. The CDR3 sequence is CASSEAGGARGYTF. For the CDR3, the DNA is TGTGCCAGCAGTGAAGCGGGGGGGGCGCGGGGCTACACCTTC.